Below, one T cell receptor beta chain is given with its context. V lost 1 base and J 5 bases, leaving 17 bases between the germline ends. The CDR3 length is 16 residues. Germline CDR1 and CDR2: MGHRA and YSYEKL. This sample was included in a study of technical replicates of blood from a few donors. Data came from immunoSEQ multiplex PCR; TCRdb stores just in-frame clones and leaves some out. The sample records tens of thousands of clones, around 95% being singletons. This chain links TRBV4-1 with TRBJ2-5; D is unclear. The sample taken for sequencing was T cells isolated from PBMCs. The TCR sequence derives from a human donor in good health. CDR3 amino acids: CASSQVALGFQETQYF. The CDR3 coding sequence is TGCGCCAGCAGCCAAGTAGCCCTCGGCTTCCAGGAGACCCAGTACTTC.